Below, 10 T cell receptor beta chains from the same sample are listed, as sequenced in a study of cytomegalovirus exposure and HLA in healthy donors. Method: immunoSEQ multiplex PCR; TCRdb's copy keeps in-frame clones and lacks some. Of hundreds of thousands of clones in the sample, 75% to 90% were seen once. Sequenced: PBMCs. Receptors were obtained from a woman in her twenties or thirties in good health and CMV-seropositive.

DNA of the CDR3: TGTGCCAGCAGCCAGGACAGGGGGGAAGCTTTCTTT. As protein: CASSQDRGEAFF. The J gene is TRBJ1-1, the V gene TRBV7-9; TRBD1 matches 10 bases. J was trimmed by 8 bases and V by 5 bases; bases with no gene match: 2. Germline CDR1 is SEHNR and CDR2 is FQNEAQ (reference sequence). This CDR3 has 12 residues.

This clone was detected once. The chain couples TRBV9 to TRBJ1-5, with TRBD1 as a possible D gene (5 bases). Trimming cost V 3 bases and J 2 bases, with 15 bases left between them. The germline V gene encodes CDR1 SGDLS and CDR2 YYNGEE. The CDR3 is 16 amino acids. CDR3 amino acids: CASSEGDSFGNQPQHF. The CDR3 DNA is TGTGCCAGCAGCGAGGGAGACAGTTTTGGCAATCAGCCCCAGCATTTT. Full variable domain (missing parts from reference TRBV9 and TRBJ1-5): DSGVTQTPKHLITATGQRVTLRCSPRSGDLSVYWYQQSLDQGLQFLIQYYNGEERAKGNILERFSAQQFPDLHSELNLSSLELGDSALYFCASSEGDSFGNQPQHFGDGTRLSIL.

As concerns this clone: Additional DNA sequences in this sample encode the identical CDR3. The gene calls are TRBV5-1 and TRBJ2-1; maybe TRBD2 (5 bases). The V end lost 1 base, the J end lost 0 bases, and 5 bases lay between the germline ends. Germline loops: CDR1 SGHRS, CDR2 YFSETQ. This CDR3 comprises 14 residues. Here the CDR3 reads CASSLSGSYNEQFF. The CDR3 region has the DNA TGCGCCAGCAGCTTGAGCGGCTCCTACAATGAGCAGTTCTTC.

This chain uses TRBV5-1 with TRBJ2-2; D remains unclear. V shed 4 bases and J shed 0 bases, with 7 bases lying between them. CDR1 SGHRS and CDR2 YFSETQ come from the germline V gene. The CDR3 consists of 14 residues. CDR3 DNA: TGCGCCAGCAGCCCACCTACGAACACCGGGGAGCTGTTTTTT. As protein: CASSPPTNTGELFF.

The chain has TRBV18 and TRBJ1-5; 7 bases fit TRBD1. With V trimmed by 6 bases and J by 5 bases, 7 bases remained unmatched. Germline lookup yields CDR1 KGHSH and CDR2 LQKENI. The CDR3 has 14 residues. The CDR3 DNA follows: TGTGCCAGCTCGCGTACAGGGGACGATCAGCCCCAGCATTTT. It encodes CASSRTGDDQPQHF. Combining the CDR3 with reference TRBV18 and TRBJ1-5 gives the whole variable domain NAGVMQNPRHLVRRRGQEARLRCSPMKGHSHVYWYRQLPEEGLKFMVYLQKENIIDESGMPKERFSAEFPKEGPSILRIQQVVRGDSAAYFCASSRTGDDQPQHFGDGTRLSIL.

V and J are TRBV6-5 and TRBJ1-2; TRBD1 might be the D (6 bases). V lost 2 bases and J lost 2, with 9 bases in between. There are 14 residues in the CDR3. The germline CDR1 and CDR2 sequences are MNHEY and SVGAGI. CDR3 nucleotides: TGTGCCAGCAGTTACACCACAGGGAACTATGGCTACACCTTC. It encodes CASSYTTGNYGYTF.

This chain links TRBV7-9 with TRBJ2-1; 10 positions match TRBD2. Germline V CDR1 and CDR2: SEHNR, FQNEAQ (reference sequence). After removal of 7 bases from V and 4 bases from J, the junction contained 13 bases not matched to a gene. This CDR3 has 17 amino acids. The CDR3 DNA is TGTGCCAGCATCGAACTAGCGGGATCTTACGCGTACAATGAGCAGTTCTTC. This translates into CASIELAGSYAYNEQFF.

In this sample, this clone turned up once. This chain links TRBV27 with TRBJ2-3, with D perhaps given as TRBD1 or TRBD2 (5 bases each). This CDR3 comprises 16 residues. From germline, CDR1 is MNHEY and CDR2 SMNVEV (reference sequence). V shed 5 bases and J shed 3 bases, with 18 bases lying between them. The DNA of the CDR3 is TGTGCCAGCAGTGCCGAACCGGGACGGAAAACAGATACGCAGTATTTT. This gives the protein CASSAEPGRKTDTQYF.

The chain employs TRBV20-1 and TRBJ1-2, with a weak D call TRBD1 (5 bases). This CDR3 comprises 11 residues. Trimming left V 0 bases short and J 8 bases short, with 7 bases between. The germline V gene encodes CDR1 DFQATT and CDR2 SNEGSKA (reference sequence). The CDR3 is CSARDRDGYTF. The CDR3 coding sequence is TGCAGTGCTAGAGACAGGGACGGCTACACCTTC.

V is TRBV5-1 and J is TRBJ1-4; the match to TRBD1 covers 9 bases. Unmatched junction bases numbered 3, after V lost 4 bases and J lost 5 bases. Germline CDR1 reads SGHRS; CDR2 reads YFSETQ. The CDR3 length is 14 residues. CDR3 loop: CASSRDRENEKLFF. In nucleotides, the CDR3 is TGCGCCAGCAGCCGGGACAGGGAGAATGAAAAACTGTTTTTT.